This record concerns one TCR beta chain sequence. What it recognizes is unknown. The record originates from a study of cytomegalovirus exposure and HLA in healthy donors. This CDR3 is built from 15 residues. Germline CDR1 reads SGDLS; CDR2 reads YYNGEE. V gave up 4 bases and J gave up 3 bases; unmatched junction bases: 6. Study results and caveats: Subsequent analysis of the 120 or so validation repertoires found a tendency for first-cohort TCR clusters to co-occur. Under in vitro conditions, three CMV-associated chains were confirmed as specific for CMV antigens.

Libraries were prepared by immunoSEQ multiplex PCR; TCRdb keeps only in-frame clonotypes and omits some of them. Here the sample spans 100,000 to 120,000 clones, 85% to 90% being singletons. This receptor was identified in a woman aged 25 to 39 in good health and CMV-seropositive. The chain combines TRBV9 with TRBJ1-4, with TRBD1 matching over 7 bases. Sequenced sample: PBMCs. Here the CDR3 DNA reads TGTGCCAGCAGCTCCCGGGACAGACCTAATGAAAAACTGTTTTTT. It translates to CASSSRDRPNEKLFF.